These 16 T cell receptor beta chains were all obtained from the same sample, sequenced in a study of shared clonotypes between healthy human individuals. Method: immunoSEQ multiplex PCR; TCRdb's copy keeps in-frame clones and lacks some. The sample contains 490,000 or so clones, around 80% of which appear only once. Sequencing was carried out using PBMCs. All receptors come from a middle-aged woman in good health. Some clones in this sample may be carry-over from other donors' samples.

In its sample, this clone was seen once. The V and J genes are TRBV2 and TRBJ2-1; TRBD1 matches at 8 bases. The CDR3 length is 13 residues. Germline V gene data show CDR1 as SNHLY and CDR2 as FYNNEI. The ends lost 6 bases at V and 8 bases at J; junction bases unmatched: 6. In DNA form, the CDR3 reads TGTGCCAGCAGGCAGGACAGGGTCTATGAGCAGTTCTTC. As protein: CASRQDRVYEQFF.

This clone was counted a few times. The chain links TRBV2 to TRBJ2-5, with unresolved D. The germline V and J ends were trimmed by 1 base and 5 bases, with 5 bases remaining between them. Germline loops: CDR1 SNHLY, CDR2 FYNNEI. The CDR3 spans 12 residues. CDR3 coding DNA: TGTGCCAGCAGTGAAGACTACGAGACCCAGTACTTC. It is translated as CASSEDYETQYF.

The gene calls are TRBV7-2 and TRBJ2-3, with TRBD2 matching 8 bases. The V gene's germline CDR1 is SGHTA and CDR2 FQGNSA. V was pared by 2 bases and J by 2 bases, with 3 bases of the junction left unmatched. This CDR3 has 15 amino acids. The CDR3 here is CASSLIAGYTDTQYF. The CDR3 DNA reads TGTGCCAGCAGCTTAATAGCGGGATACACAGATACGCAGTATTTT.

The CDR3 loop reads CASRDWGPETQYF. CDR3 DNA: TGCGCCAGCAGAGACTGGGGCCCAGAGACCCAGTACTTC. This rearrangement joins TRBV10-2 to TRBJ2-5; a possible D gene is TRBD1 (5 bases). V was pared by 6 bases and J by 4 bases, with 12 bases between. Germline loops: CDR1 WSHSY, CDR2 SAAADI. The length of the CDR3 is 13 residues.

Details on this clone: Other DNA sequences in the sample encode the same CDR3. The CDR3 DNA sequence: TGTGCCAGCAGTTTACGACAGGGAACATACGAGCAGTACTTC. Translating gives CASSLRQGTYEQYF. This chain links TRBV27 with TRBJ2-7; TRBD1 matches at 7 bases. Germline V CDR1 and CDR2: MNHEY, SMNVEV (reference sequence). V shed 2 bases, J shed 4 bases, and the junction held 5 bases outside the gene matches. The CDR3 has 14 amino acids.

This clone has only one observation. This sequence joins TRBV7-9 and TRBJ2-2; possibly TRBD2 for D (5 bases). V was clipped by 8 bases and J by 4 bases, with 14 bases between them. CDR3 length: 14 residues. Per the germline V gene, CDR1 is SEHNR and CDR2 is FQNEAQ (reference sequence). The CDR3 DNA sequence: TGTGCCAGCGCCGCGGACTCTTTCACCGGGGAGCTGTTTTTT. This sequence encodes CASAADSFTGELFF.

This clone has a handful of counts. The sample carries other DNA sequences with the same CDR3. CDR3 sequence: CASRRENTGELFF. The CDR3, as DNA: TGTGCCAGCCGGCGGGAGAACACCGGGGAGCTGTTTTTT. The rearrangement joins TRBV2 to TRBJ2-2; tentatively, D is TRBD2 (6 bases). The CDR3 extends over 13 amino acids. Trimming cost V 8 bases and J 1 base, with 8 bases left between them. From germline, CDR1 is SNHLY and CDR2 FYNNEI.

V and J are TRBV5-4 and TRBJ2-2; TRBD1 aligns across 8 bases. This CDR3 has 15 residues. V was clipped by 5 bases and J by 3 bases; unmatched bases: 6. CDR1 and CDR2 (germline): SGHNT, YYREEE (reference sequence). The CDR3 here is CASSWDRRHTGELFF. In nucleotides, the CDR3 is TGTGCCAGCAGTTGGGACAGGAGGCACACCGGGGAGCTGTTTTTT. Full variable domain (rest looked up from reference TRBV5-4 and TRBJ2-2): ETGVTQSPTHLIKTRGQQVTLRCSSQSGHNTVSWYQQALGQGPQFIFQYYREEENGRGNFPPRFSGLQFPNYSSELNVNALELDDSALYLCASSWDRRHTGELFFGEGSRLTVL.

Ten or more counts support this clone. Other DNA sequences within the sample encode an identical CDR3. This chain links TRBV30 with TRBJ1-1; D may be TRBD1 (6 bases). Germline V gene lookup returns CDR1 GTSNPN and CDR2 SVGIG (reference sequence). The CDR3 runs to 12 residues. V lost 5 bases to trimming and J lost 6 bases, with 13 bases between them. The CDR3 is CAWGGGRSEAFF. CDR3 bases: TGTGCCTGGGGCGGGGGGCGGTCTGAAGCTTTCTTT. Based on the CDR3 plus reference TRBV30 and TRBJ1-1, the full variable domain is SQTIHQWPATLVQPVGSPLSLECTVEGTSNPNLYWYRQAAGRGLQLLFYSVGIGQISSEVPQNLSASRPQDRQFILSSKKLLLSDSGFYLCAWGGGRSEAFFGQGTRLTVV.

This clone came up a few times. The chain has TRBV28 and TRBJ1-5; D gene ambiguous. The CDR3 spans 12 residues. V was clipped by 3 bases and J by 11 bases, with 11 bases between them. Germline CDR1 is MDHEN and CDR2 is SYDVKM. CDR3: CASSFLGPSQHF. CDR3 bases: TGTGCCAGCAGTTTTCTTGGGCCGTCCCAGCATTTT.

This chain links TRBV29-1 with TRBJ2-2; 7 bases map to TRBD1. Germline CDR1 reads SQVTM; CDR2 reads ANQGSEA. After removal of 4 bases from V and 12 bases from J, the junction contained 14 bases not matched to a gene. CDR3 length: 14 amino acids. CDR3 bases: TGCAGCGTTGTTAGGACAGGAAACACCGGAAAGCTGTTTTTT. This codes for CSVVRTGNTGKLFF.

This clone was recorded a few times. The rearrangement uses TRBV11-1 and TRBJ2-5, with TRBD2 identical over 14 bases. Losses at the gene ends were 3 bases for V and 4 bases for J; bases not matched to a gene: 1. Germline CDR1 is SGHAT and CDR2 is FQDESV (reference sequence). This CDR3 is built from 15 residues. CDR3 DNA: TGTGCCAGCAGCTTGGGACTAGCGGGAGTAGAGACCCAGTACTTC. Its protein product is CASSLGLAGVETQYF.

This clone came up a few times. The CDR3 sequence: CASRPTGEGVEQYF. CDR3 sequence (DNA): TGTGCCAGCAGACCTACGGGGGAGGGGGTCGAGCAGTACTTC. This chain links TRBV5-4 with TRBJ2-7; TRBD2 might be the D (7 bases). CDR1 is SGHNT, CDR2 YYREEE, per germline (reference sequence). The CDR3 consists of 14 residues. Trimming took 5 bases from V and 6 from J, leaving 18 bases between them. Complete variable domain (other parts from reference TRBV5-4 and TRBJ2-7): ETGVTQSPTHLIKTRGQQVTLRCSSQSGHNTVSWYQQALGQGPQFIFQYYREEENGRGNFPPRFSGLQFPNYSSELNVNALELDDSALYLCASRPTGEGVEQYFGPGTRLTVT.

V usage is TRBV9 and J usage is TRBJ1-1; the match to TRBD1 covers 7 bases. V lost 4 bases to trimming and J lost 5 bases; unmatched junction nucleotides: 8. CDR3 length: 14 amino acids. Germline CDR1 reads SGDLS; CDR2 reads YYNGEE. The CDR3 loop is CASSSRQGWTEAFF. The DNA for the CDR3 is TGTGCCAGCAGCTCAAGACAGGGTTGGACTGAAGCTTTCTTT.

V usage is TRBV4-1 and J usage is TRBJ2-3; TRBD2 matches at 9 bases. CDR1 and CDR2 from the germline V gene are MGHRA and YSYEKL. Trimming removed 3 bases from V and 1 base from J; junction bases left unmatched: 5. CDR3 length: 16 residues. DNA for the CDR3: TGCGCCAGCAGCCACTCGACTAGCGGAGGCACAGATACGCAGTATTTT. It codes for CASSHSTSGGTDTQYF.

This clone was detected ten times or more. CDR3: CASSQWTSGSSYEQYF. The CDR3 DNA reads TGCGCCAGCAGTCAATGGACTAGCGGGAGCTCCTACGAGCAGTACTTC. The gene calls are TRBV23-1 and TRBJ2-7; 13 bases are shared with TRBD2. TRBV23-1 is filed as an ORF, its function uncertain. V shed 1 base and J 0 bases; nucleotides not matched to a gene: 0. This CDR3 has 16 residues.